This TCR beta chain is from a study of CD8 T cells in Susac syndrome. Study observations and caveats: The study admitted that it had a relatively small number of individuals in its TCR sequencing and HLA analysis.

V was clipped by 1 base and J by 0 bases, with 11 bases between them. CDR1 SGHAT and CDR2 FQNNGV come from the germline V gene. CDR3 length equals 16 residues. A word on this clonotype: Its target is not known.

FACS was used to enrich TEMRA cells, whereas the CD8+ and CD4+ T cells were obtained by negative isolation. RNA was extracted with the RNeasy kit, and a quantity of roughly 0.45 to 1 ug was reverse transcribed using random hexamers. Amplification of TCR beta CDR3 by immunoSEQ multiplex PCR spanned 54 Vbeta and 13 Jbeta. MiXCR, run by TCRdb on the immunoSEQ multiplex PCR reads, gives a single entry per CDR3 protein. The sample includes approximately 150,000 distinct CDR3 sequences, roughly 94% of them seen just once. The rearrangement uses TRBV11-2 and TRBJ2-3; D uncertain. The sequence was obtained from a human donor in good health. The sequenced material came from CD4+ T cells from PBMCs. The CDR3 here is CASSLGVGSSTDTQYF. In DNA, the CDR3 is TGTGCCAGCAGCTTAGGGGTGGGAAGTAGCACAGATACGCAGTATTTT.